These 26 T cell receptor beta chains share one sample of origin, sequenced in a study of human T cells and chemical hapten exposure. Sample time point: healthy volunteer bleed at 2 weeks. The study extracted total RNA from unfractionated whole blood. TCRdb reanalysed the RACE reads using MiXCR and keeps one entry per CDR3 protein. The sample holds about 130,000 distinct CDR3 sequences; approximately 10% are singletons and the top ten take approximately 2%. The material sequenced was whole blood. The receptors originated from a male donor in good health. Some clones in this sample may be carry-over from other donors' samples.

The V gene is TRBV6-1, the J gene TRBJ2-7; D is ambiguous. The CDR3 spans 16 residues. The germline V gene encodes CDR1 MNHNS and CDR2 SASEGT. Trimming shortened V by 0 bases and J by 0 bases, and 12 bases separated the two germline ends. The CDR3 region is CASSEAPVVHSYEQYF. Here the CDR3 DNA reads TGTGCCAGCAGTGAAGCCCCTGTGGTGCACTCCTACGAGCAGTACTTC.

This clonotype was observed many times. J is TRBJ2-1 and V is TRBV27; no reliable D call. V lost 8 bases and J lost 5, with 16 bases in between. The CDR3 covers 14 residues. The germline gives CDR1 MNHEY, CDR2 SMNVEV (reference sequence). The CDR3 DNA follows: TGTGCCAGCCGGCGAGACCAAGTAAACAATGAGCAGTTCTTC. Protein sequence: CASRRDQVNNEQFF.

Many counts were recorded for this clonotype. This chain uses TRBV7-2 with TRBJ2-7; TRBD1 agrees at 8 bases. The CDR3 is 14 amino acids. Losses at the gene ends were 1 base for V and 2 bases for J; bases not matched to a gene: 1. Per germline, CDR1 SGHTA and CDR2 FQGNSA. The CDR3 region has the DNA TGTGCCAGCAGCTTAGGGGACAGGACCTACGAGCAGTACTTC. Translated, it gives CASSLGDRTYEQYF.

Ten or more counts support this clonotype. CDR3: CASSFQESNQPQHF. The CDR3 bases are TGTGCCAGCAGTTTTCAGGAGAGCAATCAGCCCCAGCATTTT. V is TRBV6-1 and J is TRBJ1-5; D gene unclear. In germline, CDR1 is MNHNS, CDR2 SASEGT. The CDR3 is 14 amino acids. V lost 5 bases to trimming and J lost 1 base, with 9 bases between them.

This clonotype appeared many times. The rearrangement links TRBV28 to TRBJ2-7; possibly TRBD1 for D (5 bases). From germline, CDR1 is MDHEN and CDR2 SYDVKM. The CDR3 sequence is 14 residues long. V shed 1 base and J shed 2 bases, with 9 bases lying between them. The CDR3 DNA is TGTGCCAGCAGTTTATCGGCAGGGACCTACGAGCAGTACTTC. Its protein product is CASSLSAGTYEQYF. Drawing the rest from reference TRBV28 and TRBJ2-7, the complete variable domain is DVKVTQSSRYLVKRTGEKVFLECVQDMDHENMFWYRQDPGLGLRLIYFSYDVKMKEKGDIPEGYSVSREKKERFSLILESASTNQTSMYLCASSLSAGTYEQYFGPGTRLTVT.

This clonotype came up a few times. CDR3 amino acids: CSAQEGTSGTYEQYF. The CDR3 nucleotides read TGCAGTGCTCAAGAAGGGACTAGCGGCACCTACGAGCAGTACTTC. The chain carries TRBV20-1 and TRBJ2-7; 11 bases are shared with TRBD2. Germline CDR1 reads DFQATT; CDR2 reads SNEGSKA (reference sequence). V shed 5 bases, J shed 2 bases, and the junction held 8 bases outside the gene matches. The CDR3 runs 15 residues.

This chain links TRBV29-1 with TRBJ2-1, with TRBD2 identical over 8 bases. Germline V CDR1 and CDR2: SQVTM, ANQGSEA. CDR3 length equals 14 residues. Losses at the gene ends were 7 bases for V and 1 base for J; bases not matched to a gene: 6. DNA for the CDR3: TGCAGCGGGGGGGGGACTAGTTCCTACAATGAGCAGTTCTTC. Residues: CSGGGTSSYNEQFF.

The chain combines TRBV7-9 with TRBJ1-6; the D gene is possibly TRBD1 (6 bases). Trimming shortened V by 5 bases and J by 6 bases, and 14 bases separated the two germline ends. Germline V CDR1 and CDR2: SEHNR, FQNEAQ (reference sequence). The CDR3 covers 15 residues. The CDR3 coding sequence is TGTGCCAGCAGCCCCCAGACAGGAGTTAATTCACCCCTCCACTTT. Amino acids: CASSPQTGVNSPLHF. Variable domain in full (rest from reference TRBV7-9 and TRBJ1-6): DTGVSQNPRHKITKRGQNVTFRCDPISEHNRLYWYRQTLGQGPEFLTYFQNEAQLEKSRLLSDRFSAERPKGSFSTLEIQRTEQGDSAMYLCASSPQTGVNSPLHFGNGTRLTVT.

The chain recombines TRBV11-2 with TRBJ2-1, with TRBD2 matching 10 bases. CDR3 length: 15 amino acids. Germline CDR1 is SGHAT and CDR2 is FQNNGV. V trimming: 1 base; J trimming: 12 bases; junction bases outside the gene matches: 9. The CDR3 loop reads CASSLAVSGGNGQFF. The DNA for the CDR3 is TGTGCCAGCAGCTTAGCCGTTAGCGGGGGGAACGGGCAGTTCTTC.

This clonotype occurred a few times. The rearrangement joins TRBV20-1 to TRBJ2-1; tentatively, D is TRBD2 (5 bases). The length of the CDR3 is 16 residues. Germline CDR1 is DFQATT and CDR2 is SNEGSKA (reference sequence). Trimming stripped 6 bases from V and 5 bases from J, with 23 bases between. The CDR3 here is CSASGSVAGVDNEQFF. CDR3 coding DNA: TGCAGTGCCAGTGGCTCGGTCGCGGGCGTAGACAATGAGCAGTTCTTC.

The V call is TRBV5-6, the J call TRBJ2-7; D unresolved. V was shortened by 4 bases and J by 4 bases, with 15 bases between the two germline ends. Germline CDR1 SGHDT, CDR2 YYEEEE. The CDR3 sequence is 14 residues long. CDR3 protein: CASSAVRILYEQYF. CDR3 DNA: TGTGCCAGCAGCGCGGTACGGATACTATACGAGCAGTACTTC.

This clonotype showed up just a few times. The CDR3 is CASSLAGQGVLEQYF. The CDR3 DNA reads TGCGCCAGCAGCTTGGCCGGACAGGGGGTACTCGAGCAGTACTTC. The V and J genes are TRBV5-1 and TRBJ2-7; TRBD1 matches 10 bases. Germline V gene data show CDR1 as SGHRS and CDR2 as YFSETQ. The V gene end was trimmed by 0 bases and the J gene end by 6 bases; junction bases not matched to a gene: 6. The CDR3 covers 15 residues.

At least ten counts were recorded for this clonotype. The chain is built from TRBV29-1 and TRBJ2-7, with no clear D. V gave up 4 bases and J gave up 2 bases, with 9 bases separating them. From germline, CDR1 is SQVTM and CDR2 ANQGSEA. The CDR3 spans 12 residues. The CDR3 region is CSVGDGPYEQYF. The CDR3 DNA follows: TGCAGCGTTGGAGACGGCCCCTACGAGCAGTACTTC.

The chain has TRBV2 and TRBJ2-2; the match to TRBD1 covers 11 bases. V trimming: 0 bases; J trimming: 6 bases; junction bases outside the gene matches: 3. The CDR3 spans 16 residues. Per the germline V gene, CDR1 is SNHLY and CDR2 is FYNNEI. The CDR3 region is CASSEAGGQGAGELFF. CDR3 nucleotide sequence: TGTGCCAGCAGTGAAGCGGGGGGACAGGGGGCCGGGGAGCTGTTTTTT. Combining the CDR3 with reference TRBV2 and TRBJ2-2 gives the whole variable domain EPEVTQTPSHQVTQMGQEVILRCVPISNHLYFYWYRQILGQKVEFLVSFYNNEISEKSEIFDDQFSVERPDGSNFTLKIRSTKLEDSAMYFCASSEAGGQGAGELFFGEGSRLTVL.

J is TRBJ2-5 and V is TRBV5-1; D gene uncertain. Germline CDR1 and CDR2: SGHRS and YFSETQ. The CDR3 extends over 11 amino acids. V gave up 5 bases and J gave up 3 bases, with 5 bases separating them. The CDR3 loop is CASRREETQYF. CDR3 DNA sequence: TGCGCCAGCAGACGAGAAGAGACCCAGTACTTC. The entire variable domain, with the rest obtained from reference TRBV5-1 and TRBJ2-5, is as follows: KAGVTQTPRYLIKTRGQQVTLSCSPISGHRSVSWYQQTPGQGLQFLFEYFSETQRNKGNFPGRFSGRQFSNSRSEMNVSTLELGDSALYLCASRREETQYFGPGTRLLVL.

In its sample, this clonotype was seen many times. The chain has TRBV29-1 and TRBJ2-7; 16 bases map to TRBD2. V gave up 4 bases and J gave up 2 bases; unmatched junction bases: 11. This CDR3 is built from 18 residues. Germline lookup yields CDR1 SQVTM and CDR2 ANQGSEA. Here the CDR3 reads CSVASRGLAGGPTYEQYF. CDR3 sequence (DNA): TGCAGCGTTGCTTCCCGGGGACTAGCGGGAGGGCCTACCTACGAGCAGTACTTC.

This clonotype turned up a few times. The chain uses TRBV5-1 and TRBJ1-4, with D unresolved. Trimming left V 3 bases short and J 0 bases short, with 9 bases between. Germline values: CDR1 SGHRS, CDR2 YFSETQ. The CDR3 is made up of 15 amino acids. CDR3: CASSSQSSTNEKLFF. Written as DNA, the CDR3 is TGCGCCAGCAGCTCCCAAAGCTCAACTAATGAAAAACTGTTTTTT.

This clonotype was detected only a few times. This chain uses TRBV2 with TRBJ2-7; D gene ambiguous. Germline V gene data show CDR1 as SNHLY and CDR2 as FYNNEI. This CDR3 spans 13 amino acids. Between the trimmed V and J ends, which lost 7 bases and 3 bases, there was a span of 13 bases. The CDR3 DNA follows: TGTGCCAGCACCCCTATTCCAATCTACGAGCAGTACTTC. Translated, it gives CASTPIPIYEQYF.

The rearrangement links TRBV12-5 to TRBJ2-1; 14 bases align to TRBD2. V gave up 4 bases and J gave up 0 bases; unmatched junction bases: 5. The CDR3 sequence is 18 residues long. Germline V gene lookup returns CDR1 LGHNT and CDR2 FRNRAP. The CDR3 sequence: CASGWVGTSGGSYNEQFF. The CDR3 nucleotides are TGTGCTAGTGGTTGGGTCGGGACTAGCGGGGGCTCCTACAATGAGCAGTTCTTC.

This clonotype was picked up a small number of times. The J gene is TRBJ1-2, the V gene TRBV7-2; weak D call: TRBD1 (6 bases). Germline CDR1 is SGHTA and CDR2 is FQGNSA. The CDR3 length is 15 residues. V was pared by 4 bases and J by 2 bases, with 14 bases between. The CDR3 is CASSSSEGGNYGYTF. CDR3 bases: TGTGCCAGCAGCTCCAGCGAGGGGGGGAACTATGGCTACACCTTC.

In its sample, this clonotype was seen many times. The chain has TRBV3-1 and TRBJ1-4; 9 nucleotides align to TRBD1. This CDR3 is 17 amino acids long. V lost 1 base, J lost 5 bases, and 8 bases stayed unmatched. Germline V gene lookup returns CDR1 LGHDT and CDR2 YNNKEL (reference sequence). The CDR3 loop is CASSQAGQGWLNEKLFF. CDR3 DNA sequence: TGTGCCAGCAGCCAAGCTGGACAGGGGTGGTTAAATGAAAAACTGTTTTTT.

Ten or more counts support this clonotype. The V gene is TRBV12-3 or TRBV12-4, the J gene TRBJ2-1; 11 bases fit TRBD2. V shed 6 bases and J 4 bases; nucleotides not matched to a gene: 5. The CDR3 length is 15 residues. The CDR3 reads CASSQLAGAYNEQFF. In nucleotides, the CDR3 is TGTGCCAGCAGCCAACTAGCGGGAGCTTACAATGAGCAGTTCTTC.

The sample holds a few counts of this clonotype. The V call is TRBV19, the J call TRBJ2-7, with 10 bases lining up with TRBD1. The CDR3 loop spans 12 amino acids. Germline V gene lookup returns CDR1 LNHDA and CDR2 SQIVND (reference sequence). V was pared by 8 bases and J by 7 bases, with 5 bases of the junction left unmatched. The CDR3, as DNA: TGTGCCAGTCGACAGGGGGCGCAGGAGCAGTACTTC. Its translation: CASRQGAQEQYF.

This clonotype has only a few counts. The chain couples TRBV10-3 to TRBJ2-3; the D is unclear. The CDR3 extends over 11 amino acids. With 6 bases removed from V and 4 bases from J, the gap between germline ends came to 5 bases. Per the germline V gene, CDR1 is ENHRY and CDR2 is SYGVKD. DNA for the CDR3: TGTGCCATCAGGGAATCAGATACGCAGTATTTT. Translation: CAIRESDTQYF.

This clonotype has only a few counts. V usage is TRBV18 and J usage is TRBJ2-1; D may correspond to TRBD1 or TRBD2 (5 bases each). V lost 4 bases and J 8 bases, leaving 24 bases between the germline ends. Germline CDR1 reads KGHSH; CDR2 reads LQKENI. This CDR3 is 17 amino acids long. As DNA, the CDR3 is TGTGCCAGCTCACGTGGACGTGAGGGGTCAATGGGAGATGAGCAGTTCTTC. It codes for CASSRGREGSMGDEQFF.

This clonotype was counted between two and nine times. The chain joins TRBV7-9 to TRBJ2-1; TRBD2 is a possible D gene (5 bases). The CDR3 extends over 15 amino acids. The germline gives CDR1 SEHNR, CDR2 FQNEAQ (reference sequence). V was clipped by 0 bases and J by 2 bases, with 8 bases between them. The chain's CDR3 is CASSLAGEAYNEQFF. The CDR3 nucleotides read TGTGCCAGCAGCTTAGCGGGAGAGGCCTACAATGAGCAGTTCTTC.